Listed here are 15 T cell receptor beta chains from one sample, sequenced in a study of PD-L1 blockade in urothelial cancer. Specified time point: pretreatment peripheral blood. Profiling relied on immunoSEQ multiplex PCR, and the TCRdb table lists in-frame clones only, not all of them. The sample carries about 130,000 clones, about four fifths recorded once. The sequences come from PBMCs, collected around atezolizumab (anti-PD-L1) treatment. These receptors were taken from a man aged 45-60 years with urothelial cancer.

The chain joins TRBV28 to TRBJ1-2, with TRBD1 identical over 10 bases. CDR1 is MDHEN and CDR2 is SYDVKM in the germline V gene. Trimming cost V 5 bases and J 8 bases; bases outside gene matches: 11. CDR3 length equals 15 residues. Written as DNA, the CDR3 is TGTGCCAGCAGTCTCAACGACAGGGGGCTTGGGGGCTACACCTTC. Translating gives CASSLNDRGLGGYTF.

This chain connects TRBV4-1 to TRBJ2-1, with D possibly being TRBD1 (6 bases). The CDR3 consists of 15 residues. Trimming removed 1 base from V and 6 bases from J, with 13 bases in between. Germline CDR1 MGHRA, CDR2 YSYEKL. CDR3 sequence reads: CASSQAPDSLNEQFF. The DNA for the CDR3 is TGCGCCAGCAGCCAAGCTCCGGACAGCCTCAATGAGCAGTTCTTC.

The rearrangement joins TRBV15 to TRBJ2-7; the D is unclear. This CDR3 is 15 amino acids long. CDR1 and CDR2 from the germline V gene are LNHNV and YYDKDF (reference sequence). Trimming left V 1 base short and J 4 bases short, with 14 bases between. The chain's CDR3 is CATSRVPSLAYEQYF. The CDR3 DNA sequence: TGTGCCACCAGCAGAGTCCCGAGCCTCGCGTACGAGCAGTACTTC.

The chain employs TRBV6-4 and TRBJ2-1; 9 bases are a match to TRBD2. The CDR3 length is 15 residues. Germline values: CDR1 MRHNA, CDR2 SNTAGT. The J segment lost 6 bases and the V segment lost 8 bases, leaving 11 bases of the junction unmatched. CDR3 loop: CASSNVAGVGNEQFF. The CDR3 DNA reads TGTGCCAGCTCTAACGTAGCGGGAGTGGGCAATGAGCAGTTCTTC.

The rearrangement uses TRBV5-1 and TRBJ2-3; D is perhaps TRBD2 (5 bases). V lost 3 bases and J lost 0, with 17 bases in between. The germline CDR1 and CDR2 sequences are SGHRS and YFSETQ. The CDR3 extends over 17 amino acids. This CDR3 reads CASSWPTRTQSTDTQYF. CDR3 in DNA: TGCGCCAGCAGCTGGCCTACGAGGACTCAGAGCACAGATACGCAGTATTTT.

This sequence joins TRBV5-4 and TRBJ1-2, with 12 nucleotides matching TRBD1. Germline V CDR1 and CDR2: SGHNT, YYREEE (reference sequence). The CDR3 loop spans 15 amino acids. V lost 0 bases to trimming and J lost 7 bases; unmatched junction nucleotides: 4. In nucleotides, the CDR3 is TGTGCCAGCAGCTTGGCCGGGACAGGGGGCATTGGCTACACCTTC. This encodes CASSLAGTGGIGYTF.

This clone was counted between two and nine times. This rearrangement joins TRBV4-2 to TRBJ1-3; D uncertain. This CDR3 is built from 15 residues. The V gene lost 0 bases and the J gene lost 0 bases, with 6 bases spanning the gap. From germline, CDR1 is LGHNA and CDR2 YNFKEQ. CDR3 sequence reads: CASSQDWASGNTIYF. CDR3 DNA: TGTGCCAGCAGCCAAGATTGGGCCTCTGGAAACACCATATATTTT.

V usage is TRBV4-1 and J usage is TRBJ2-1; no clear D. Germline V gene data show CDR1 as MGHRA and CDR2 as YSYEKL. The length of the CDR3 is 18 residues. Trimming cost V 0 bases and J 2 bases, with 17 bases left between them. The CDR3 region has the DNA TGCGCCAGCAGCCAAGATCAAATAAGAGAGTTCACCTACAATGAGCAGTTCTTC. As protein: CASSQDQIREFTYNEQFF.

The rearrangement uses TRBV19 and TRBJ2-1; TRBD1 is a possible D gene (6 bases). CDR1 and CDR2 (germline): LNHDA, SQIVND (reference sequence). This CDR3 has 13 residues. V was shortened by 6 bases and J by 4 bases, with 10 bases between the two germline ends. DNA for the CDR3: TGTGCCAGTAGGAGGACAGCGTACAATGAGCAGTTCTTC. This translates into CASRRTAYNEQFF.

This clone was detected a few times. The CDR3 bases are TGTGCCAGCAGTTTATGGACAGGAGCTATGAACACTGAAGCTTTCTTT. This translates into CASSLWTGAMNTEAFF. The chain joins TRBV27 to TRBJ1-1; TRBD1 matches at 7 bases. The length of the CDR3 is 16 residues. Germline CDR1 MNHEY, CDR2 SMNVEV (reference sequence). J gave up 0 bases and V 1 base, and 5 bases lay outside the gene matches.

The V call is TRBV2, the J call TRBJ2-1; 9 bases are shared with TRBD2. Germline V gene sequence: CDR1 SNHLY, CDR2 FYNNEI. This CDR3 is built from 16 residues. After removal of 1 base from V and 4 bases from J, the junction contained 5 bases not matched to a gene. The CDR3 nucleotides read TGTGCCAGCAGTGAAGAGGGGCTAGCGGGATACAATGAGCAGTTCTTC. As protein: CASSEEGLAGYNEQFF.

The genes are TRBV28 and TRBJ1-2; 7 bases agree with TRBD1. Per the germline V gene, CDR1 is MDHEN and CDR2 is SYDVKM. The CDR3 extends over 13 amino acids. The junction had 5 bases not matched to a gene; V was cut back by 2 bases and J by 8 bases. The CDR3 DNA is TGTGCCAGCAGTTTAGACAGGGTTTACGGCTACACCTTC. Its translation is CASSLDRVYGYTF.

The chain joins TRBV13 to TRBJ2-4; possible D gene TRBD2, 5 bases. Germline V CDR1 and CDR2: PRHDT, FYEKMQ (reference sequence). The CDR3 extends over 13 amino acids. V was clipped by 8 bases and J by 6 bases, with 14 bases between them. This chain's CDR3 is CASGVASLNIQYF. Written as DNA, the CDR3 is TGTGCCAGCGGCGTAGCGTCCCTAAACATTCAGTACTTC.

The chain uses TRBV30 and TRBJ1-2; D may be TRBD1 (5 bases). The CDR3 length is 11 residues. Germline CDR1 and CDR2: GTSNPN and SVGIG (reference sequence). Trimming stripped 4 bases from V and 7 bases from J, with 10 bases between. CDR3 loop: CAWTGRGGYTF. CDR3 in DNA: TGTGCCTGGACAGGGCGAGGTGGCTACACCTTC.

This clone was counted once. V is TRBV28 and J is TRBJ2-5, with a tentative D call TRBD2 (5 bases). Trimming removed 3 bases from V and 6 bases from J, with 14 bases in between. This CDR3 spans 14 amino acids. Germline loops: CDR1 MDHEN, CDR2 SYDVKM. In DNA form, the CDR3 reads TGTGCCAGCAGTTTTGCCAGGTACGGGAAGACCCAGTACTTC. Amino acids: CASSFARYGKTQYF.